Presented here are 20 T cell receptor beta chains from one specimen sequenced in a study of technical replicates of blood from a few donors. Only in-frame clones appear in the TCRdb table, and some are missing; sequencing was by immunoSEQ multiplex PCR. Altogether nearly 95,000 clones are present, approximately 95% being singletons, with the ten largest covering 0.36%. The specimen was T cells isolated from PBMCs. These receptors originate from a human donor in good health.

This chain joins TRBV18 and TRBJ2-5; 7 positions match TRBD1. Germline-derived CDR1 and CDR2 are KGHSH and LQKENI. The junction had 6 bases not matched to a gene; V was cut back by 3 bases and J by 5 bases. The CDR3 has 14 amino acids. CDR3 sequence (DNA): TGTGCCAGCTCACCCCGACAGGGTCAGGAGACCCAGTACTTC. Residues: CASSPRQGQETQYF.

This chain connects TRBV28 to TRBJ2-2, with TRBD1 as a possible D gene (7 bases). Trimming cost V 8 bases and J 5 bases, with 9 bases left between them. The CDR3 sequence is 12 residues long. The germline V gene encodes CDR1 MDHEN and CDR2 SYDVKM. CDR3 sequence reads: CASSGGTGELFF. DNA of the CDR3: TGTGCCAGCTCAGGGGGGACCGGGGAGCTGTTTTTT.

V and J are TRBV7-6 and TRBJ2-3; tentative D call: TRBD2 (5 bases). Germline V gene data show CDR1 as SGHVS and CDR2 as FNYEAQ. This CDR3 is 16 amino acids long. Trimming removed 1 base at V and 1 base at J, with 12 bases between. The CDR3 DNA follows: TGTGCCAGCAGCTTAGGCAGCGGTTGGGGCACAGATACGCAGTATTTT. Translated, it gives CASSLGSGWGTDTQYF.

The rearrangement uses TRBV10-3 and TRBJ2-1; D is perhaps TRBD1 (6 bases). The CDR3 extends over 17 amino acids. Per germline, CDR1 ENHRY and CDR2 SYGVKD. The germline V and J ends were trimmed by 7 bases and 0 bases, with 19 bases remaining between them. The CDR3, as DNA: TGTGCCATCAAAAGGACAGTGACCTTGAGCTCCTACAATGAGCAGTTCTTC. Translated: CAIKRTVTLSSYNEQFF.

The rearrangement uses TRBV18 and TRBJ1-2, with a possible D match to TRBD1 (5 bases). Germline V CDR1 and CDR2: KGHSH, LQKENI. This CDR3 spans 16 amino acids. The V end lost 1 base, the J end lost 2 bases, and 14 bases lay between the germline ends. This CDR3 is CASSPLGGEYNYGYTF. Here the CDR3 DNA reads TGTGCCAGCTCACCACTCGGGGGGGAATACAACTATGGCTACACCTTC.

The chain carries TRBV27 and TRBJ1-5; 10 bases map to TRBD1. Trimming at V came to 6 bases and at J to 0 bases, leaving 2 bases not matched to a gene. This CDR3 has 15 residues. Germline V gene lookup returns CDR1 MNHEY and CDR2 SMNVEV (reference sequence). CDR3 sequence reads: CASRGTGASNQPQHF. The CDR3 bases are TGTGCCAGCAGGGGGACAGGGGCTAGCAATCAGCCCCAGCATTTT.

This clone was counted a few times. The CDR3 spells CAWRRDREAFF. In DNA, the CDR3 is TGTGCCTGGAGGAGAGACAGAGAAGCTTTCTTT. The chain recombines TRBV30 with TRBJ1-1; D is possibly TRBD1 (5 bases). Germline values: CDR1 GTSNPN, CDR2 SVGIG (reference sequence). CDR3 size: 11 residues. Trimming pared 3 bases from V and 8 bases from J, leaving 10 bases between.

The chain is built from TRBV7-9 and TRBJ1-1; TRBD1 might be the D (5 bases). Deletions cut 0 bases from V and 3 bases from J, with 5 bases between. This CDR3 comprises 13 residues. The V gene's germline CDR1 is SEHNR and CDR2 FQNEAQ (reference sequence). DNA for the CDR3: TGTGCCAGCAGCTTAGCAGGGGACACTGAAGCTTTCTTT. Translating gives CASSLAGDTEAFF. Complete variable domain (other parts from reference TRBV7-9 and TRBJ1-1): DTGVSQNPRHKITKRGQNVTFRCDPISEHNRLYWYRQTLGQGPEFLTYFQNEAQLEKSRLLSDRFSAERPKGSFSTLEIQRTEQGDSAMYLCASSLAGDTEAFFGQGTRLTVV.

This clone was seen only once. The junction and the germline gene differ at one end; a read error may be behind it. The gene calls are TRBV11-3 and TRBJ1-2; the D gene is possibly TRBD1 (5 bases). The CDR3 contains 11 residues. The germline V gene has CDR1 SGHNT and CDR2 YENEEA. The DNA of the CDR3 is TGTGCCAGCAGCTCGCTGACAGCTTCTTCCTTC. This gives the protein CASSSLTASSF. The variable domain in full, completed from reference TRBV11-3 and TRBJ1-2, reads EAGVVQSPRYKIIEKKQPVAFWCNPISGHNTLYWYLQNLGQGPELLIRYENEEAVDDSQLPKDRFSAERLKGVDSTLKIQPAELGDSAVYLCASSSLTASSFGSGTRLTVV.

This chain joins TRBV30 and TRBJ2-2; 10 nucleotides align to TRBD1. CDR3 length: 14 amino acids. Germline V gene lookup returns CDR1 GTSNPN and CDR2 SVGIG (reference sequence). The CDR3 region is CAKKGDRGSGELFF. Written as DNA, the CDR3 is TGTGCGAAGAAGGGGGACAGGGGTTCCGGGGAGCTGTTTTTT.

The CDR3, as DNA: TGTGCCAGCTCAGCGGGATTTACGAACACCGGGGAGCTGTTTTTT. This sequence encodes CASSAGFTNTGELFF. The chain links TRBV19 to TRBJ2-2; 7 bases align to TRBD2. Germline lookup yields CDR1 LNHDA and CDR2 SQIVND (reference sequence). The J segment lost 0 bases and the V segment lost 9 bases, leaving 7 bases of the junction unmatched. The CDR3 is made up of 15 amino acids.

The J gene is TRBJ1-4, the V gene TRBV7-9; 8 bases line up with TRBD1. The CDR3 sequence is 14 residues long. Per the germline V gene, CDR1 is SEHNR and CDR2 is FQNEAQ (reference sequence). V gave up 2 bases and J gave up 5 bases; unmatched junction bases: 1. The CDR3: CASSLWTGNEKLFF. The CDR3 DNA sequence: TGTGCCAGCAGCTTATGGACAGGGAATGAAAAACTGTTTTTT.

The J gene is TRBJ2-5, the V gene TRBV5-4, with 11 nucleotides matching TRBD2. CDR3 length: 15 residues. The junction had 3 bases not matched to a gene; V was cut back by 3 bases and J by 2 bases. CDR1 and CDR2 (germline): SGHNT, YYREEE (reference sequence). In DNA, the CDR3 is TGTGCCAGCAGCTCGGGACTAGCGGTTCAAGAGACCCAGTACTTC. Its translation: CASSSGLAVQETQYF.

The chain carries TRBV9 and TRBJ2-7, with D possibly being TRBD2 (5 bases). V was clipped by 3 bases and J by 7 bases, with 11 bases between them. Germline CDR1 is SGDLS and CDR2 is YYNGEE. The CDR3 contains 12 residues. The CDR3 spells CASSAIGGEQYF. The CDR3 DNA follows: TGTGCCAGCAGCGCCATCGGCGGGGAGCAGTACTTC.

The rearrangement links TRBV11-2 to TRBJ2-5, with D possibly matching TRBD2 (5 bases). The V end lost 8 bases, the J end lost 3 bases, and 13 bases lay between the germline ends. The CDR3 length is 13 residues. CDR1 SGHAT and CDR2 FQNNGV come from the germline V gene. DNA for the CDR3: TGTGCCAGCCATCGGTACGGGAAAGAGACCCAGTACTTC. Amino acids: CASHRYGKETQYF.

The CDR3 sequence is CASSQDSLFFNQPQHF. CDR3 bases: TGTGCCAGCAGTCAGGACAGCCTCTTTTTCAATCAGCCCCAGCATTTT. The V and J genes are TRBV27 and TRBJ1-5, with D possibly TRBD1 on 6 matching bases. Germline V gives CDR1 MNHEY, CDR2 SMNVEV (reference sequence). With 5 bases removed from V and 3 bases from J, the gap between germline ends came to 17 bases. The CDR3 consists of 16 residues.

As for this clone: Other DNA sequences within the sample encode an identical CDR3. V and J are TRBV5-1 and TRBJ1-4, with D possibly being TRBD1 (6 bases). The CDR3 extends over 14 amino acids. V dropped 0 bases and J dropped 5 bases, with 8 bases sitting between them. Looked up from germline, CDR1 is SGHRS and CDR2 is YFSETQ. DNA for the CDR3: TGCGCCAGCAGCTTGGTGCAGGGGAATGAAAAACTGTTTTTT. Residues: CASSLVQGNEKLFF.

The CDR3 sequence: CASSFGGGHAFF. CDR3 nucleotides: TGTGCCAGCAGCTTTGGGGGGGGACACGCTTTCTTT. The chain carries TRBV11-2 and TRBJ1-1; a possible D gene is TRBD1 (6 bases). The CDR3 sequence is 12 residues long. Germline CDR1 reads SGHAT; CDR2 reads FQNNGV. V was clipped by 3 bases and J by 11 bases, with 13 bases between them.

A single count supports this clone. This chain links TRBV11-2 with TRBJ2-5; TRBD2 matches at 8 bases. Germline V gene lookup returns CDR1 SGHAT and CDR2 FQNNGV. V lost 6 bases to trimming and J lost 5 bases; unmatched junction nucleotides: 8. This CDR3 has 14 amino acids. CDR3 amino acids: CASSYIGLAETQYF. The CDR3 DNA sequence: TGTGCCAGCAGTTACATCGGACTAGCTGAGACCCAGTACTTC.

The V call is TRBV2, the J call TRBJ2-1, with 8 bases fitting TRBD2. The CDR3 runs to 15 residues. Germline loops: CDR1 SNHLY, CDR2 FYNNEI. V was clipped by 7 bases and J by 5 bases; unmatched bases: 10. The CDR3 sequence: CASTGLALHDNEQFF. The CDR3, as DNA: TGTGCCAGCACTGGACTAGCTTTACATGACAATGAGCAGTTCTTC.